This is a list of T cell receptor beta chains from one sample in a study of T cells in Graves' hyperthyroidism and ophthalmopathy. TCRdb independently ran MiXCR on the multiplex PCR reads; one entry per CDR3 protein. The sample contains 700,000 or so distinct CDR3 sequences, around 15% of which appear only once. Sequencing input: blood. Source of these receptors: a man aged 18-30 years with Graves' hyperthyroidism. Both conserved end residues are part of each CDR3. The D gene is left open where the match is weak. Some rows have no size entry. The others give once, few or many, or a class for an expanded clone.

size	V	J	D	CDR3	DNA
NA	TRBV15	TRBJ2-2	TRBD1	CATSRDNRGTGELFF	TGTGCCACCAGCAGAGATAACAGGGGGACCGGGGAGCTGTTTTTT
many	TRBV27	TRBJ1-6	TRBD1	CASSPRGSQNLRTPLHF	TGTGCCAGCAGTCCCAGGGGGTCCCAAAACCTCCGGACACCCCTCCACTTT
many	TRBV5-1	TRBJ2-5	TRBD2	CASSLSGRGETQYF	TGTGCCAGCAGTTTAAGCGGGAGAGGAGAGACCCAGTACTTC
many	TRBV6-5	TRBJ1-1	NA	CASSYSGRPGEAFF	TGTGCCAGCAGTTACTCTGGCAGACCCGGTGAAGCTTTCTTT
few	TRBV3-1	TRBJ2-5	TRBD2	CASSQDRPSGPRAQYF	TGTGCCAGCAGCCAAGATCGTCCTAGCGGGCCAAGGGCCCAGTACTTC
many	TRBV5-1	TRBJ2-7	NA	CASSAGLSYEQYF	TGTGCCAGCAGCGCCGGGCTCTCCTACGAGCAGTACTTC
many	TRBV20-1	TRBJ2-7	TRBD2	CSANDWREGRYEQYF	TGCAGTGCTAACGACTGGCGGGAGGGCCGCTACGAGCAGTACTTC
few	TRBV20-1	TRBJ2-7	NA	CSAGDEVYEQYF	TGCAGTGCTGGAGATGAGGTATACGAGCAGTACTTC
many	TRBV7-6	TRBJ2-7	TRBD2	CASRQSGSSYEQYF	TGTGCCAGCAGACAGAGCGGGAGCTCCTACGAGCAGTACTTC
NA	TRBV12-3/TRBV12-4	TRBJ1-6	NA	CASSPGAQFGSPLHF	TGTGCCAGCAGTCCCGGGGCCCAATTTGGATCACCCCTCCACTTT
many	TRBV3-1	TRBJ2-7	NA	CASSQGRDEQYF	TGTGCCAGCAGCCAAGGGCGAGACGAGCAGTACTTC
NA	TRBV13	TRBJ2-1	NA	CASSLRSVWNGQFF	TGTGCCAGCAGCTTACGGTCTGTTTGGAATGGGCAGTTCTTC
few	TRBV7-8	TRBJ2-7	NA	CASSLMGGEVEQYF	TGTGCCAGCAGCTTAATGGGGGGCGAAGTCGAGCAGTACTTC
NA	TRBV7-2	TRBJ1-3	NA	CASSLVSAGNTIYF	TGTGCCAGCAGCTTAGTCAGCGCTGGAAACACCATATATTTT
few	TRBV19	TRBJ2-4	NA	CASRTAIQYF	TGTGCCAGTAGGACCGCGATTCAGTACTTC
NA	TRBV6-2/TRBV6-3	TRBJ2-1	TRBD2	CASSYWREGYNEQFF	TGTGCCAGCAGTTACTGGCGGGAGGGCTACAATGAGCAGTTCTTC
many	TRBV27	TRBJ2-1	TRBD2	CASTPAGGIYNEQFF	TGTGCCAGCACCCCAGCGGGAGGGATATACAATGAGCAGTTCTTC
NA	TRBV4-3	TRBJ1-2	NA	CASSQVHTGNYGYTF	TGCGCCAGCAGCCAAGTCCACACAGGGAACTATGGCTACACCTTC
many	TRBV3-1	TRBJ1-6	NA	CASSLGAGDSPLHF	TGTGCCAGCAGCCTGGGGGCCGGTGATTCACCCCTCCACTTT
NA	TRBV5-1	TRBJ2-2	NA	CASSLGAGGWTGELFF	TGCGCCAGCAGCTTGGGAGCCGGGGGCTGGACCGGGGAGCTGTTTTTT
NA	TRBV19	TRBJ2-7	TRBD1	CASSIAGGSPISEQYF	TGTGCCAGTAGTATAGCAGGGGGAAGCCCGATCTCCGAGCAGTACTTC
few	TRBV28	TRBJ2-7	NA	CASSLTVGEQYF	TGTGCCAGCAGTTTAACAGTCGGCGAGCAGTACTTC
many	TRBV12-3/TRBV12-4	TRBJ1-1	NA	CASSFRGANTEAFF	TGTGCCAGCAGTTTTCGGGGGGCGAACACTGAAGCTTTCTTT
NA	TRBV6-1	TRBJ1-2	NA	CASSATGTPRDGYTF	TGTGCCAGCAGTGCCACCGGGACTCCACGCGATGGCTACACCTTC
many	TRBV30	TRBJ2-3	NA	CAWSVGGTQYF	TGTGCCTGGAGTGTTGGGGGTACGCAGTATTTT
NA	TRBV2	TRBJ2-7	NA	CASSEGGIYYEQYF	TGTGCCAGCAGTGAAGGGGGCATATATTACGAGCAGTACTTC
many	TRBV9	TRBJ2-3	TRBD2	CASSVSTLAGGFTDTQYF	TGTGCCAGCAGCGTATCCACCCTAGCGGGAGGGTTCACAGATACGCAGTATTTT
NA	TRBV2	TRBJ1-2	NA	CASSGTSGYAF	TGTGCCAGCAGTGGGACCAGTGGCTACGCCTTC
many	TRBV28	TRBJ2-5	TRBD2	CASINAGLATETQYF	TGTGCCAGCATTAACGCGGGACTAGCGACAGAGACCCAGTACTTC
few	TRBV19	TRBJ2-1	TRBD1	CASSPRQGPHNEQFF	TGTGCCAGTAGTCCCCGACAGGGTCCCCACAATGAGCAGTTCTTC
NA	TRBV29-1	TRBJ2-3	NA	CSGTGGLAGSTDTQYF	TGCAGCGGGACCGGGGGGCTGGCGGGAAGCACAGATACGCAGTATTTT
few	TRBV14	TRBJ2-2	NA	CASSQFGGDTGELFF	TGTGCCAGCAGCCAGTTTGGCGGAGACACCGGGGAGCTGTTTTTT
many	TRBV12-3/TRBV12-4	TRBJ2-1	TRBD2	CASNLAWTSGNNEQFF	TGTGCCAGCAATTTAGCCTGGACTAGCGGGAACAATGAGCAGTTCTTC
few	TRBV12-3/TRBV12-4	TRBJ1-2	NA	CASSLAVAGSYGYTF	TGTGCCAGCAGTTTAGCGGTAGCAGGGAGCTATGGCTACACCTTC
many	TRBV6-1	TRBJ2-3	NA	CASYSGLSTDTQYF	TGTGCCAGCTACAGCGGGTTAAGCACAGATACGCAGTATTTT
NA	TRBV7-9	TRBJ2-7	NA	CASSLANRHYEQYF	TGTGCCAGCAGCTTAGCGAATAGGCACTACGAGCAGTACTTC
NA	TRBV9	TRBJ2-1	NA	CASSVVGRGSYNEQFF	TGTGCCAGCAGCGTAGTCGGGCGGGGCTCCTACAATGAGCAGTTCTTC
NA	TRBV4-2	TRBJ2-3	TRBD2	CASSLLSRLAGGPTDTQYF	TGTGCCAGCAGCCTCCTCTCGCGACTAGCGGGAGGGCCGACAGATACGCAGTATTTT
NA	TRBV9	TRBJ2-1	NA	CASSVDGAGNEQFF	TGTGCCAGCAGCGTAGACGGGGCAGGCAATGAGCAGTTCTTC
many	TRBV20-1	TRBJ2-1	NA	CSANEEIYNEQFF	TGCAGTGCGAATGAGGAGATCTACAATGAGCAGTTCTTC
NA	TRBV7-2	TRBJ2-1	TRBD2	CASSSRLAEEQFF	TGTGCCAGCAGCTCCAGACTAGCTGAAGAGCAGTTCTTC
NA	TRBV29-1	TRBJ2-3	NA	CSVEDLGNTQYF	TGCAGCGTTGAAGATCTTGGGAATACGCAGTATTTT
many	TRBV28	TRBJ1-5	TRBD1	CASSRRQGSEAQHF	TGTGCCAGCAGTCGAAGACAGGGTTCAGAAGCCCAGCATTTT
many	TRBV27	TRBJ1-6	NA	CASSLRGGNSPLHF	TGTGCCAGCAGTCTCAGGGGAGGGAATTCACCCCTCCACTTT
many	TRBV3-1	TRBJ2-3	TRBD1	CASSPTHQTGNTQYF	TGTGCCAGCAGCCCCACGCACCAGACAGGGAATACGCAGTATTTT
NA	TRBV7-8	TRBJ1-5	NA	CASSPRSWVDQPQHF	TGTGCCAGCAGCCCCCGAAGCTGGGTCGATCAGCCCCAGCATTTT
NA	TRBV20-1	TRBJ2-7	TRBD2	CSARDVGTSLYEQYF	TGCAGTGCTAGAGATGTAGGGACTAGCCTATACGAGCAGTACTTC
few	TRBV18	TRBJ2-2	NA	CASSPPGASSRTGELFF	TGTGCCAGCTCACCACCAGGAGCTAGCTCTAGGACCGGGGAGCTGTTTTTT
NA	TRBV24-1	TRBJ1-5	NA	CATSDRRGGNQPQHF	TGTGCCACCAGTGACCGGCGGGGGGGCAATCAGCCCCAGCATTTT
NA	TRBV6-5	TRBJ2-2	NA	CASSYSPLSGELFF	TGTGCCAGCAGTTACTCTCCCCTGTCCGGGGAGCTGTTTTTT
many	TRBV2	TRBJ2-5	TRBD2	CASTPSRGVQETQYF	TGTGCCAGCACCCCATCCCGGGGGGTCCAAGAGACCCAGTACTTC
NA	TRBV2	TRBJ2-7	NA	CAKRTPSSYEQYF	TGTGCCAAAAGGACCCCCAGCTCCTACGAGCAGTACTTC
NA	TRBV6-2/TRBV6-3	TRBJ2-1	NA	CASSYSAENEQFF	TGTGCCAGCAGTTACTCGGCGGAGAATGAGCAGTTCTTC
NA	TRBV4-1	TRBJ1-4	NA	CASSQDPLDGADNEKLFF	TGCGCCAGCAGCCAAGATCCCCTGGACGGGGCGGATAATGAAAAACTGTTTTTT
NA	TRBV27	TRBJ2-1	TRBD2	CASSLRSSGRAYEQFF	TGTGCCAGCAGTCTCCGGAGTAGCGGGAGGGCCTATGAGCAGTTCTTC
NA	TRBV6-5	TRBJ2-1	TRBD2	CASSYPLAGGDNEQFF	TGTGCCAGCAGTTACCCACTAGCGGGAGGAGACAATGAGCAGTTCTTC
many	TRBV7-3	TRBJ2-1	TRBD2	CASSQTSGKGFDEQFF	TGTGCCAGCAGCCAGACTAGCGGTAAGGGCTTTGATGAGCAGTTCTTC
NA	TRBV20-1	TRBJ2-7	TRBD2	CSAATGAGLAGAYSYEQYF	TGCAGTGCAGCGACAGGTGCGGGACTAGCGGGAGCCTACTCCTACGAGCAGTACTTC
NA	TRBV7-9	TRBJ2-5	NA	CASSLDPGPQETQYF	TGTGCCAGCAGCTTAGATCCGGGTCCCCAAGAGACCCAGTACTTC